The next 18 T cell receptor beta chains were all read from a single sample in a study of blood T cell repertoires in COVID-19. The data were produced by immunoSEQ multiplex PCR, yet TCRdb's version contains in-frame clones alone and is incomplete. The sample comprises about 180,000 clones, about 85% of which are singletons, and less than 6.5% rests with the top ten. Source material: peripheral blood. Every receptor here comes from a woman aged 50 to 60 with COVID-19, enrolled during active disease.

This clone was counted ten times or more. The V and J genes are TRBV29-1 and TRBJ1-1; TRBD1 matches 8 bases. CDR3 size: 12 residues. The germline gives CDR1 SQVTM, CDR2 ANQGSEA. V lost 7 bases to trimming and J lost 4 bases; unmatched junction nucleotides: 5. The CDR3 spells CSAQGAGTEAFF. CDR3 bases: TGCAGCGCCCAGGGGGCTGGCACTGAAGCTTTCTTT. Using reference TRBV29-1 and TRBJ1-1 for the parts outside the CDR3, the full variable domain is SAVISQKPSRDICQRGTSLTIQCQVDSQVTMMFWYRQQPGQSLTLIATANQGSEATYESGFVIDKFPISRPNLTFSTLTVSNMSPEDSSIYLCSAQGAGTEAFFGQGTRLTVV.

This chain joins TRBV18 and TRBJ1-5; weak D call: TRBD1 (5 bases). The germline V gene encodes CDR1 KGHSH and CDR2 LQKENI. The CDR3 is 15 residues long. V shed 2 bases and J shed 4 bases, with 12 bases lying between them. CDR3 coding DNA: TGTGCCAGCTCACCAACACGGGGGGAAAATCAGCCCCAGCATTTT. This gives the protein CASSPTRGENQPQHF.

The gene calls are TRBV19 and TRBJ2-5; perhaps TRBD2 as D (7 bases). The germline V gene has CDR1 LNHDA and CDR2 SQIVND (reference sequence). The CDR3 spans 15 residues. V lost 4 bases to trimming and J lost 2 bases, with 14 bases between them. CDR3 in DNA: TGTGCCAGTAGTAATGGGGGGGCCAAACAAGAGACCCAGTACTTC. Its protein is CASSNGGAKQETQYF.

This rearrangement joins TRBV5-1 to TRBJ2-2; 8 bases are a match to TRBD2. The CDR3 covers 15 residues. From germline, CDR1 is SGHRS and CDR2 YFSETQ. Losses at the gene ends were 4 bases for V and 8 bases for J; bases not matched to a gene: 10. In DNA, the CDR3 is TGCGCCAGCAGCCCTCGACTAGCGCGGGGGGGGGAGCTGTTTTTT. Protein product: CASSPRLARGGELFF.

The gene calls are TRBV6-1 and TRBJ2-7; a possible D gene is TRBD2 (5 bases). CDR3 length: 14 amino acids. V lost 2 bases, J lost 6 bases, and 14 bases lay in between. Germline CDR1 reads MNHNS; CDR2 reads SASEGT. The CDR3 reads CASSEIHAGLEQYF. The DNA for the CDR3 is TGTGCCAGCAGTGAAATACATGCTGGACTCGAGCAGTACTTC.

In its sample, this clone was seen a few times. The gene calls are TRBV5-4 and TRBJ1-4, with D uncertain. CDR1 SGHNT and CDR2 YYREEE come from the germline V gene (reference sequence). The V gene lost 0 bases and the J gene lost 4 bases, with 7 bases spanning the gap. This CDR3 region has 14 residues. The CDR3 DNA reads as TGTGCCAGCAGCTTGGACAGCCATAATGAAAAACTGTTTTTT. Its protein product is CASSLDSHNEKLFF.

The CDR3 region has the DNA TGTGCCAGCAAACGACTAGCGGGTGCCACAGATACGCAGTATTTT. This sequence encodes CASKRLAGATDTQYF. The chain combines TRBV6-5 with TRBJ2-3; 10 nucleotides match TRBD2. The V segment lost 7 bases and the J segment 2 bases; nucleotides outside the gene matches: 6. Germline assignment: CDR1 MNHEY and CDR2 SVGAGI. The CDR3 runs to 15 residues.

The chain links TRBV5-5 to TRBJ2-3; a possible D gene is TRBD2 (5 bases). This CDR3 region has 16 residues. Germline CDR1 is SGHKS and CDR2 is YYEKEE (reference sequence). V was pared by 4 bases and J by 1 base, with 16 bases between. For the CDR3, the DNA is TGTGCCAGCAGCCGACTATGGGTGCGAGGCACAGATACGCAGTATTTT. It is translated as CASSRLWVRGTDTQYF.

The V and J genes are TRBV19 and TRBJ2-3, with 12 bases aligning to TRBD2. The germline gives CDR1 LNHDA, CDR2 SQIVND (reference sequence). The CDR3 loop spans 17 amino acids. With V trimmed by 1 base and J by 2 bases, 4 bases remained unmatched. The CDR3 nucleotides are TGTGCCAGTAGTATAGCACTAGCGGGGGGCCTCACAGATACGCAGTATTTT. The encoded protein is CASSIALAGGLTDTQYF.

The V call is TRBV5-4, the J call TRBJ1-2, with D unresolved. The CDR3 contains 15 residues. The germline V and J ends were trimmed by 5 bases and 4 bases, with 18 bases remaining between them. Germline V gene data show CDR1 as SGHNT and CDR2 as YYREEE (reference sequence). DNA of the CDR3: TGTGCCAGCAGGAATGATCCGGGTGGCGGCTATGGCTACACCTTC. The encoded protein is CASRNDPGGGYGYTF.

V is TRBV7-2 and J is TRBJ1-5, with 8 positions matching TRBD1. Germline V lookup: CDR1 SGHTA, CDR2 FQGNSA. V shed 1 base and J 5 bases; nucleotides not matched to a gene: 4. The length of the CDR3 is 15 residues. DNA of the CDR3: TGTGCCAGCAGCTTAGGGACAGGGAGGGATCAGCCCCAGCATTTT. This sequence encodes CASSLGTGRDQPQHF. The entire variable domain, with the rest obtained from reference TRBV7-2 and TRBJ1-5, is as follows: GAGVSQSPSNKVTEKGKDVELRCDPISGHTALYWYRQSLGQGLEFLIYFQGNSAPDKSGLPSDRFSAERTGGSVSTLTIQRTQQEDSAVYLCASSLGTGRDQPQHFGDGTRLSIL.

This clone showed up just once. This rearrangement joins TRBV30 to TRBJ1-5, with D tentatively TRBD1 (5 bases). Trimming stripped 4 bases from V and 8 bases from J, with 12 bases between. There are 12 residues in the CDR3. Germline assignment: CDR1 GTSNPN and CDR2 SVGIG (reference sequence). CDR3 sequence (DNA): TGTGCCTGGACGCAGGGTCGAGAGCCCCAGCATTTT. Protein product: CAWTQGREPQHF.

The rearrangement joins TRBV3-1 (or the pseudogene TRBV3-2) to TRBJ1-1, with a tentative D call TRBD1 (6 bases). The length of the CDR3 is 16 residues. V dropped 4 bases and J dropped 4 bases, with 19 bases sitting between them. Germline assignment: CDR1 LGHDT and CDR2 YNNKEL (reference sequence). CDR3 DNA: TGTGCCAGCAGCCCCGCCGGGGCGGGGGCGGTCACTGAAGCTTTCTTT. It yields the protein CASSPAGAGAVTEAFF.

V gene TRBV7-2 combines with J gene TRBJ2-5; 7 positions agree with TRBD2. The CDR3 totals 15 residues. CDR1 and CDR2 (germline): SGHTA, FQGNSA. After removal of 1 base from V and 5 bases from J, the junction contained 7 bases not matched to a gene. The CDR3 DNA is TGTGCCAGCAGCTTAGACGCGGGGGAATGGGAGACCCAGTACTTC. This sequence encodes CASSLDAGEWETQYF.

The CDR3 loop reads CASRVQGIRNSPLHF. The CDR3 bases are TGTGCCAGCAGAGTCCAGGGTATTCGTAATTCACCCCTCCACTTT. The chain joins TRBV6-8 to TRBJ1-6; the D gene is possibly TRBD1 (5 bases). The germline V gene has CDR1 MNHGY and CDR2 SAAAGT. Between the trimmed V and J ends, which lost 6 bases and 6 bases, there was a span of 15 bases. The CDR3 length is 15 residues.

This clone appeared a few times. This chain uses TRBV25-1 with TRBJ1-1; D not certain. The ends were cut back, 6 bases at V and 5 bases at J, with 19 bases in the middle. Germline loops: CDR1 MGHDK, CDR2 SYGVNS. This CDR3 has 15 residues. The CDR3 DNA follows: TGTGCCAGCAGCTCCCAACTCGCCTCGGGGACTGAAGCTTTCTTT. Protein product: CASSSQLASGTEAFF.

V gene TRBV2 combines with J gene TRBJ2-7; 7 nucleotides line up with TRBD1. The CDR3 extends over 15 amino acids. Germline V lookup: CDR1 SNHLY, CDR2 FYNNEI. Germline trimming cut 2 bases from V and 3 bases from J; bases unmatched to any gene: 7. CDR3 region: CASSERSGGYYEQYF. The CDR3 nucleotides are TGTGCCAGCAGTGAAAGGTCAGGGGGTTACTACGAGCAGTACTTC.

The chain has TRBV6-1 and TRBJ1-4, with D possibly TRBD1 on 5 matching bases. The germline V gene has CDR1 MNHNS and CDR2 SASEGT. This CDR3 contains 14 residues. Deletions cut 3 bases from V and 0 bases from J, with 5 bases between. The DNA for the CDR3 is TGTGCCAGCAGTGAGACAGCAACTAATGAAAAACTGTTTTTT. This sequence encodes CASSETATNEKLFF.